This T cell receptor (beta chain) was sequenced in a study of blood T cells in healthy people across ages (dated by TCRdb to between 2014 and 2016). Notes on the research overall: In model experiments, roughly one uniquely barcoded TCR beta cDNA molecule per two T cells was captured by template switching. To track age-related changes in TCR beta repertoire diversity, the study relied on deep sequencing normalized with unique cDNA molecular identifiers. Four age groups were formed from the donors: young (average about 16 years), middle-aged (just under 40), aged (approximately 60) and long-lived (less than 85). To avoid experimental bias, donors of different ages were distributed randomly across sequencing lanes. Using the same blood draw, the study looked at two additional independent replicas of 1 million unique cDNA reads for two donors, one aged 18 to 29 and the other aged 80 or older. Overall study results and their limits: Donor CMV infection status was unknown, potentially confounding age-related changes in expanded clonotypes. Observed TCR beta diversity correlated strongly with the percentage of naive T cells measured by flow cytometry. Observed TCR beta diversity per million T cells fell roughly linearly with age, and a significant reduction was already apparent by age approximately 40. Since profiling was done on bulk unsorted PBMCs, naive and antigen-experienced compartments could not be conclusively compared. Estimates of total diversity based on one million sequenced T cells were considered lower bounds and underestimates. Compared with the aged group, the long-lived group had more naive CD4+ T cells, fewer expanded clones and increased TCR diversity, suggesting age selection.

The germline V gene provides CDR1 SGDLS and CDR2 YYNGEE. V ends up 2 bases short and J 8 bases short, with an unmatched junction base count of 6. The cysteine opens and the phenylalanine closes a CDR3 of 14 amino acids. Just CDR3 DNA is preserved here, 42 bases in frame from base 1. Note on this clonotype: The antigen it recognizes is unknown. The record has no base qualities; no much larger clone is one base away.

The roughly 39 donors, aged about 6 to 90 years, were systemically healthy Caucasian individuals from Russia. Each donor gave approximately 9.3 milliliters of peripheral blood, collected into EDTA-treated Vacutainer tubes. PBMCs were isolated by Ficoll-Paque density-gradient centrifugation, with at least 6.5 million obtained per sample. Trizol reagent was used to extract total RNA from PBMCs, with at least 6 micrograms per sample. For every donor, an aliquot of PBMCs went through flow cytometry to measure the percentages of naive CD45RAhigh/CD27high T cells. Library preparation used 5' RACE. TCRdb records Illumina HiSeq 2500 as the sequencer. The second PCR ran for about 7 to 11 cycles and used a J-beta primer mix along with a sample-barcoded 5' primer. Each TCR beta cDNA molecule received a unique molecular identifier from a template-switch 5' adaptor carrying 12 random nucleotides. At least 3 million CDR3-containing paired-end reads were obtained from each sample. First-strand cDNA was synthesized from all RNA with the Mint cDNA synthesis kit, primed by a TRBC-specific oligonucleotide. Following uracil-DNA glycosylase treatment, a first 18-cycle PCR with universal primers M1SS and BC2_uni_R was performed on all cDNA. As for the original processing: Normalization of each sample was performed by random selection of 1 million high-quality reads, each carrying a distinct molecular identifier. Reads sharing molecular identifiers were discarded rather than binned into consensus sequences. MiTCR, with a Q25 quality threshold and the strictest error-elimination algorithm, was used for CDR3 identification, clonotype clustering and error correction. Lower-bound total TCR beta diversity was estimated with a nonparametric unseen species model using Euler transformation. TCRdb took the public reads, trimmed them with fastp at Q25, ran MiXCR for clone calling and kept in-frame beta chains. Duplicate CDR3 protein sequences are folded into a single record with the most common DNA and genes. These V and J calls derive from TCRdb rather than the authors' analysis. The sample table contains 1.5 million to 2 million distinct CDR3 sequences; only one count was recorded for 40% to 55% of them. The ten largest clones take up roughly 2% of the sample.

This TCR derives from a middle-aged woman in good health. The sample consisted of blood. The V and J genes are TRBV9 and TRBJ2-1, with 8 bases aligning to TRBD1. This receptor carries the CDR3 CASSVGRGLDEQFF. The DNA is TGTGCCAGCAGCGTGGGCAGGGGGCTAGATGAGCAGTTCTTC. Here the CDR3 is joined to the reference TRBV9 and TRBJ2-1 genes, and the full variable domain is: DSGVTQTPKHLITATGQRVTLRCSPRSGDLSVYWYQQSLDQGLQFLIQYYNGEERAKGNILERFSAQQFPDLHSELNLSSLELGDSALYFCASSVGRGLDEQFFGPGTRLTVL.